The 14 T cell receptor beta chains below all came from one sample that was sequenced in a study of siplizumab effects on memory and regulatory T cells. The table came from immunoSEQ multiplex PCR; TCRdb's copy has only in-frame clones and leaves some out. The sample yields roughly 100,000 clones, approximately 96% seen once. The sequencing input was naive CD4+ T cells sorted from blood. The source is a human donor in good health.

V usage is TRBV2 and J usage is TRBJ1-1; 9 bases agree with TRBD1. The J segment lost 8 bases and the V segment lost 3 bases, leaving 1 base of the junction unmatched. The V gene's germline CDR1 is SNHLY and CDR2 FYNNEI. The CDR3 runs to 12 residues. The CDR3 sequence is CASSEGTGEAFF. CDR3 sequence (DNA): TGTGCCAGCAGTGAGGGGACAGGGGAAGCTTTCTTT.

The chain employs TRBV15 and TRBJ1-5, with D uncertain. This CDR3 region has 14 residues. Germline CDR1 and CDR2: LNHNV and YYDKDF (reference sequence). Trimming removed 0 bases at V and 5 bases at J, with 8 bases between. This CDR3 reads CATSREGRYQPQHF. The CDR3 DNA sequence: TGTGCCACCAGCAGAGAAGGCAGGTATCAGCCCCAGCATTTT.

The chain links TRBV6-6 to TRBJ1-3; no definite D call. CDR1 is MNHNY, CDR2 SVGAGI, per germline (reference sequence). This CDR3 spans 13 amino acids. Trimming took off 8 bases at V and 2 bases at J, with 10 bases between the two ends. The CDR3 coding sequence is TGTGCCAGCCGTCGTGAAGCTGGAAACACCATATATTTT. Encoded protein: CASRREAGNTIYF.

The chain links TRBV10-3 to TRBJ1-6, with D unclear. This CDR3 comprises 15 residues. The germline V gene has CDR1 ENHRY and CDR2 SYGVKD. V was cut by 3 bases and J by 10 bases, with 16 bases left in between. CDR3 protein: CAISDKAGGMSPLHF. Written as DNA, the CDR3 is TGTGCCATCAGTGATAAGGCAGGCGGTATGTCACCCCTCCACTTT.

This clone was counted once. This chain connects TRBV9 to TRBJ2-3; no firm D call. The CDR3 spans 15 residues. Germline V gene lookup returns CDR1 SGDLS and CDR2 YYNGEE. V lost 3 bases and J 0 bases, leaving 11 bases between the germline ends. CDR3 protein: CASSGRIPSTDTQYF. CDR3 in DNA: TGTGCCAGCAGCGGGCGGATCCCTAGCACAGATACGCAGTATTTT.

The V gene is TRBV5-4, the J gene TRBJ2-3, with 9 bases matching TRBD2. V shed 3 bases, J shed 6 bases, and the junction held 14 bases outside the gene matches. The CDR3 sequence is 17 residues long. Looked up from germline, CDR1 is SGHNT and CDR2 is YYREEE (reference sequence). Written as DNA, the CDR3 is TGTGCCAGCAGCTGGCTTCAGGGCGGGGGGGCCGTCGATACGCAGTATTTT. Protein: CASSWLQGGGAVDTQYF.

A single count supports this clone. Written as DNA, the CDR3 is TGCGCCAGCAGCCAAGCAGGCTCTAACTATGGCTACACCTTC. It specifies CASSQAGSNYGYTF. The V gene is TRBV4-1, the J gene TRBJ1-2; unclear D gene. Germline lookup yields CDR1 MGHRA and CDR2 YSYEKL. The CDR3 runs to 14 residues. Trimming cost V 1 base and J 0 bases, with 6 bases left between them.

The chain joins TRBV30 to TRBJ2-1; 7 positions agree with TRBD1. Germline CDR1 reads GTSNPN; CDR2 reads SVGIG (reference sequence). Losses at the gene ends were 5 bases for V and 13 bases for J; bases not matched to a gene: 8. The CDR3 runs 11 residues. In DNA, the CDR3 is TGTGCCTGGGGTTTGACAGGGCCTCAGTTCTTC. This codes for CAWGLTGPQFF.

The V and J genes are TRBV6-5 and TRBJ1-6; 8 bases are a match to TRBD1. CDR1 is MNHEY, CDR2 SVGAGI, per germline. The CDR3 covers 15 residues. V was pared by 11 bases and J by 7 bases, with 13 bases of the junction left unmatched. As DNA, the CDR3 is TGTGCCTGCAAGAGGGGACAGGCTCTAAATTCACCCCTCCACTTT. It codes for CACKRGQALNSPLHF.

The CDR3 sequence is CASSQQGGWGYTF. The CDR3 DNA is TGCGCCAGCAGCCAACAGGGAGGGTGGGGCTACACCTTC. V and J are TRBV4-1 and TRBJ1-2, with a weak D call TRBD1 (5 bases). The germline V and J ends were trimmed by 2 bases and 8 bases, with 12 bases remaining between them. In germline, CDR1 is MGHRA, CDR2 YSYEKL. This CDR3 contains 13 residues.

The rearrangement links TRBV7-9 to TRBJ1-3; no reliable D call. CDR3 length equals 13 residues. Germline-derived CDR1 and CDR2 are SEHNR and FQNEAQ (reference sequence). V lost 0 bases and J lost 4, with 4 bases in between. The CDR3 loop reads CASSLAGGNTIYF. In nucleotides, the CDR3 is TGTGCCAGCAGCTTAGCAGGGGGAAACACCATATATTTT.

In its sample, this clone was seen once. V gene TRBV2 combines with J gene TRBJ2-2; D remains ambiguous. The CDR3 extends over 14 amino acids. V was trimmed by 3 bases and J by 0 bases, leaving 5 bases between them. The germline V gene encodes CDR1 SNHLY and CDR2 FYNNEI. CDR3 nucleotides: TGTGCCAGCAGTGACTATACGAACACCGGGGAGCTGTTTTTT. It is translated as CASSDYTNTGELFF.

The chain carries TRBV13 and TRBJ1-2; D is possibly TRBD1 (5 bases). Trimming stripped 2 bases from V and 6 bases from J, with 13 bases between. CDR1 and CDR2 from the germline V gene are PRHDT and FYEKMQ (reference sequence). The CDR3 has 14 residues. The CDR3 is CASSLMLGENGYTF. CDR3 nucleotide sequence: TGTGCCAGCAGCTTAATGTTAGGGGAGAATGGCTACACCTTC.

The V call is TRBV10-3, the J call TRBJ2-6; 9 nucleotides agree with TRBD1. V shed 5 bases and J 3 bases; nucleotides not matched to a gene: 8. There are 17 residues in the CDR3. The germline V gene has CDR1 ENHRY and CDR2 SYGVKD. The DNA for the CDR3 is TGTGCCATCAGTTCGGGGACAGGGATTTATGGGGCCAACGTCCTGACTTTC. Amino acids: CAISSGTGIYGANVLTF.